The clone carrying this TCR beta chain has just a few counts. Its antigen is not identified. This sample was taken from a study of cytomegalovirus exposure and HLA in healthy donors. Findings and limits, study-wide: A few chains tied to CMV proved CMV antigen-specific in vitro. Upon later analysis, TCR association rates were observed to vary by HLA locus, being highest for DRB1 and lowest for HLA-C. For TCR beta chains, V- and J-gene trimming was later linked to a missense DCLRE1C variant.

13 Jbeta primers and 60 Vbeta primers were used for the PCR. TCRdb's table, derived via immunoSEQ multiplex PCR, lists solely in-frame clones and lacks some. The table has about 150,000 clones, approximately 70% seen once; the top ten hold roughly 5.2%. In germline, CDR1 is MRHNA, CDR2 SNTAGT. Trimming at V came to 6 bases and at J to 8 bases, leaving 7 bases not matched to a gene. This CDR3 comprises 14 residues. The TCR was taken from a woman aged 18 to 35 in good health and CMV-seropositive. Material for sequencing was PBMCs. The chain carries TRBV6-4 and TRBJ2-1; 10 bases map to TRBD2. In DNA, the CDR3 is TGTGCCAGCAGCGCTAGCGGGGGAAGCTATGAGCAGTTCTTC. Translating gives CASSASGGSYEQFF.